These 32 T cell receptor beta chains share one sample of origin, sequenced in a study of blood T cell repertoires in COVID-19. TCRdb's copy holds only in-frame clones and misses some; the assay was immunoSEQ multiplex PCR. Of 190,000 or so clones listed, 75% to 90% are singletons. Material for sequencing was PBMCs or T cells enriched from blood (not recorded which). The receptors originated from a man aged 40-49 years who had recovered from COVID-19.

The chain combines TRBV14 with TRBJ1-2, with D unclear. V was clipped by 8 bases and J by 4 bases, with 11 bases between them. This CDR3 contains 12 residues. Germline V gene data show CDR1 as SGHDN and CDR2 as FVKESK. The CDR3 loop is CASSSGAYGYTF. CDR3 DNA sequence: TGTGCCAGCTCCAGTGGAGCCTATGGCTACACCTTC.

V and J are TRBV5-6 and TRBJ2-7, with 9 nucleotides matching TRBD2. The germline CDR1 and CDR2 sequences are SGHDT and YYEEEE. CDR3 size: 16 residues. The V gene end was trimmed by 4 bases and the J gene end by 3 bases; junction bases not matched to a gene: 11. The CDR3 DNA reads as TGTGCCAGCAGCCTATATCGGGCTAGCGGGAACTACGAGCAGTACTTC. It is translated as CASSLYRASGNYEQYF.

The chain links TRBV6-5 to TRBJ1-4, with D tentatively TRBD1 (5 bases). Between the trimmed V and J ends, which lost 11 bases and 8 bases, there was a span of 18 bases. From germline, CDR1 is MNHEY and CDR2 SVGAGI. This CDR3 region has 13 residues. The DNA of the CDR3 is TGTGCCGCAGGGCCACCTAACGGAGAAAAACTGTTTTTT. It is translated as CAAGPPNGEKLFF.

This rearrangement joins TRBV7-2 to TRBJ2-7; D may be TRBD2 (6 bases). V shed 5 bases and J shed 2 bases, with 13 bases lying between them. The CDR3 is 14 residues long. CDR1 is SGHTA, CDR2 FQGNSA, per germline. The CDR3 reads CASSPGGPPYEQYF. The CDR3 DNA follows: TGTGCCAGCAGCCCCGGGGGTCCCCCCTACGAGCAGTACTTC.

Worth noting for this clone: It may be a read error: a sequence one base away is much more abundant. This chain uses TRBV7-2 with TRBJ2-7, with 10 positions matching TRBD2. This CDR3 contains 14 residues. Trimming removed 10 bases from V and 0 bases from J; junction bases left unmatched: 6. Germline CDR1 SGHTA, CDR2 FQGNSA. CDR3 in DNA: TGTGCCACCCGGCCTAGCGGGAGCTCCTACGAGCAGTACTTC. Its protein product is CATRPSGSSYEQYF.

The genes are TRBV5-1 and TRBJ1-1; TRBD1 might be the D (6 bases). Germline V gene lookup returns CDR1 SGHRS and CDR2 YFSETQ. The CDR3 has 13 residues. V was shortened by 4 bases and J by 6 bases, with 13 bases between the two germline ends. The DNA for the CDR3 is TGCGCCAGCAGCGTTCTAGGGGGGGCTGAAGCTTTCTTT. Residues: CASSVLGGAEAFF. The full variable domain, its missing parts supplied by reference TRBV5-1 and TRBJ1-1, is KAGVTQTPRYLIKTRGQQVTLSCSPISGHRSVSWYQQTPGQGLQFLFEYFSETQRNKGNFPGRFSGRQFSNSRSEMNVSTLELGDSALYLCASSVLGGAEAFFGQGTRLTVV.

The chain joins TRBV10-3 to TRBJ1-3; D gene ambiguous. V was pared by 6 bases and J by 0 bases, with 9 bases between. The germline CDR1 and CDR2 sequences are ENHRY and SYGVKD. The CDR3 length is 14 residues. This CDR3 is CAIRGRNSGNTIYF. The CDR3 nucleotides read TGTGCCATCAGGGGCCGCAACTCTGGAAACACCATATATTTT.

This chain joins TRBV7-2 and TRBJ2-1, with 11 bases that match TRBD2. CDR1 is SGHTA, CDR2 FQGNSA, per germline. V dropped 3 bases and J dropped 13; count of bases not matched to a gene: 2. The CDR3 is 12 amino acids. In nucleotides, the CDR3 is TGTGCCAGCAGCTTTAGCGGGAGGGCCCAGTTCTTC. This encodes CASSFSGRAQFF. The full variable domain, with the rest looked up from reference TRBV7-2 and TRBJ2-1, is GAGVSQSPSNKVTEKGKDVELRCDPISGHTALYWYRQSLGQGLEFLIYFQGNSAPDKSGLPSDRFSAERTGGSVSTLTIQRTQQEDSAVYLCASSFSGRAQFFGPGTRLTVL.

CDR3 in DNA: TGTGCCAGTAGTGCGGGACTAACCTACGAGCAGTACTTC. Its protein product is CASSAGLTYEQYF. The chain employs TRBV19 and TRBJ2-7, with 7 bases that match TRBD2. Trimming removed 5 bases from V and 2 bases from J; junction bases left unmatched: 3. The length of the CDR3 is 13 residues. Germline V gene sequence: CDR1 LNHDA, CDR2 SQIVND (reference sequence).

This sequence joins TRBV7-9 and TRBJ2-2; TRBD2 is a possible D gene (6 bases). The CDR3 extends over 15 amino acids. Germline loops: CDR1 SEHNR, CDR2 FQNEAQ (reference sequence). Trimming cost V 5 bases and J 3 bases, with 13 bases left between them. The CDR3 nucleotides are TGTGCCAGCAGCCGAGCTAGCGCCCACACCGGGGAGCTGTTTTTT. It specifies CASSRASAHTGELFF.

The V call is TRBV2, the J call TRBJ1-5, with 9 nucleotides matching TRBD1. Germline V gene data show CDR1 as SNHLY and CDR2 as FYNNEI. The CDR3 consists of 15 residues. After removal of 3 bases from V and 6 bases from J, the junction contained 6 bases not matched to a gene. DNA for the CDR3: TGTGCCAGCAGTGAGGGGACAGGGTATGGTCAGCCCCAGCATTTT. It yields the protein CASSEGTGYGQPQHF.

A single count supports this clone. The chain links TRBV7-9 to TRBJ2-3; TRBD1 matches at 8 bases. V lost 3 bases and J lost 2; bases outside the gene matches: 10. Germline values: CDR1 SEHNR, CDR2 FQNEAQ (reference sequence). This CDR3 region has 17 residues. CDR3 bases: TGTGCCAGCAGCTTTGGGGGGACAGGAACCTCCACAGATACGCAGTATTTT. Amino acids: CASSFGGTGTSTDTQYF.

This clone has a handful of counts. In DNA form, the CDR3 reads TGTGCCAGCAGCTTAGCCCACAGGGGGCCGGGGAACACTGAAGCTTTCTTT. It encodes CASSLAHRGPGNTEAFF. The rearrangement joins TRBV11-3 to TRBJ1-1; 9 positions agree with TRBD1. V dropped 1 base and J dropped 1; count of bases not matched to a gene: 7. The germline CDR1 and CDR2 sequences are SGHNT and YENEEA. CDR3 length: 17 amino acids.

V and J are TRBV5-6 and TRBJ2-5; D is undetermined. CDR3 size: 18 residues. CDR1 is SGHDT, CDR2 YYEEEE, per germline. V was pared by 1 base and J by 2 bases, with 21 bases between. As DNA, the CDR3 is TGTGCCAGCAGCTTGTTGGCCGCACCGCAGGAAGATCAAGAGACCCAGTACTTC. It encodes CASSLLAAPQEDQETQYF.

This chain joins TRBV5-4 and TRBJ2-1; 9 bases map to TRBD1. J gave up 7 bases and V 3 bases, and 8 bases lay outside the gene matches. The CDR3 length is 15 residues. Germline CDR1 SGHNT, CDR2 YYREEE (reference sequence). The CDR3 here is CASSSPWTGENEQFF. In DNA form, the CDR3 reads TGTGCCAGCAGCTCCCCTTGGACAGGGGAGAATGAGCAGTTCTTC.

As DNA, the CDR3 is TGCGCCAGCAGCTTGGCCCTGTTGGAGACCCAGTACTTC. Its translation is CASSLALLETQYF. The chain carries TRBV5-1 and TRBJ2-5, with D uncertain. Trimming cost V 0 bases and J 5 bases, with 8 bases left between them. The CDR3 sequence is 13 residues long. Germline V lookup: CDR1 SGHRS, CDR2 YFSETQ.

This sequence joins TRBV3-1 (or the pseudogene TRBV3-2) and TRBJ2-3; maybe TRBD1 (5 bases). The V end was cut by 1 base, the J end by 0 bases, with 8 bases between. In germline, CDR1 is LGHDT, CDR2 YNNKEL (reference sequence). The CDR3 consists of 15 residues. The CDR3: CASSQVRQSTDTQYF. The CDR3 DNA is TGTGCCAGCAGCCAAGTAAGACAGAGCACAGATACGCAGTATTTT.

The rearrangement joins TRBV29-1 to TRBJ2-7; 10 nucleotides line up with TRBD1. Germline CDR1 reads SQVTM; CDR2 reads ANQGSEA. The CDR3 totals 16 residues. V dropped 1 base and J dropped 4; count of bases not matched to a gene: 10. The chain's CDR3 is CSVEGRGKDRGYEQYF. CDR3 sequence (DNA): TGCAGCGTTGAAGGGCGAGGGAAGGACAGGGGGTACGAGCAGTACTTC.

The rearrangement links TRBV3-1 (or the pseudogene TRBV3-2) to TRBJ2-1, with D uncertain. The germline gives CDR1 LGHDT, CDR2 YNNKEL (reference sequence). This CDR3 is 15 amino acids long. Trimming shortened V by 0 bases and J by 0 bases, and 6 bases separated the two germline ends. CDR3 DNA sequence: TGTGCCAGCAGCCAAGAACCTAGCTCCTACAATGAGCAGTTCTTC. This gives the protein CASSQEPSSYNEQFF.

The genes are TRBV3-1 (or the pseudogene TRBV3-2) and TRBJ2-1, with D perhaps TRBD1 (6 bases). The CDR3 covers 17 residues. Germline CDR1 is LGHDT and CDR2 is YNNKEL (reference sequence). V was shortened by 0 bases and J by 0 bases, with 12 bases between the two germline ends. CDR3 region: CASSQDPGQDSYNEQFF. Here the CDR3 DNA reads TGTGCCAGCAGCCAAGACCCGGGACAAGACTCCTACAATGAGCAGTTCTTC.

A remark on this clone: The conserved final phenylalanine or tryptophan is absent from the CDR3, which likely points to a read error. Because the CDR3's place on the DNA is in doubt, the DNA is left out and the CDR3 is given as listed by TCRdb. The CDR3 loop is CASSSHAPLGLAGVGGLS. V and J are TRBV5-1 and TRBJ2-7; the table's D gene call, TRBD2, was not cross checked with the DNA. The V gene's germline CDR1 is SGHRS and CDR2 YFSETQ. The CDR3 has 18 residues if both end residues are counted.

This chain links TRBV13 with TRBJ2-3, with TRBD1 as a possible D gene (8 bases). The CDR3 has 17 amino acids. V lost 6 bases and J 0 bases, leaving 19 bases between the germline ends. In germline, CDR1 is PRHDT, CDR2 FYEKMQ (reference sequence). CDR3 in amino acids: CASRTSAGQESTDTQYF. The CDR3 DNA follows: TGTGCCAGCAGAACTAGCGCGGGACAGGAAAGCACAGATACGCAGTATTTT. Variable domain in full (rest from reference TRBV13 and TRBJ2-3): AAGVIQSPRHLIKEKRETATLKCYPIPRHDTVYWYQQGPGQDPQFLISFYEKMQSDKGSIPDRFSAQQFSDYHSELNMSSLELGDSALYFCASRTSAGQESTDTQYFGPGTRLTVL.

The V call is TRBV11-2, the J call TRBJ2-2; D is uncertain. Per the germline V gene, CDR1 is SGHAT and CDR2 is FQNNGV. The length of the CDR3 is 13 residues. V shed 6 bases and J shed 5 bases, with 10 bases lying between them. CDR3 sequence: CASSKSGTGELFF. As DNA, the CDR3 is TGTGCCAGCAGTAAATCCGGGACCGGGGAGCTGTTTTTT.

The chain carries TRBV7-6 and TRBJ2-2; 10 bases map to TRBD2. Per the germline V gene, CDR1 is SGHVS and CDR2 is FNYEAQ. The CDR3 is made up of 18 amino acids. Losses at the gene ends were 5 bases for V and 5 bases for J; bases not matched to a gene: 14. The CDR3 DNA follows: TGTGCCAGCAGCGAACGGGATGATCTAGCGGGAGAAACCGGGGAGCTGTTTTTT. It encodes CASSERDDLAGETGELFF.

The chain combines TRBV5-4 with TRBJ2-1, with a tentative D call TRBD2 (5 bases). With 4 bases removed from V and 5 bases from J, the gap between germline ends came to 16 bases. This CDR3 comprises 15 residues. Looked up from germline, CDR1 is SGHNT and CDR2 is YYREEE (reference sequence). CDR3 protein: CASSPRAHGDNEQFF. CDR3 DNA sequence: TGTGCCAGCAGCCCCCGGGCCCACGGGGACAATGAGCAGTTCTTC.

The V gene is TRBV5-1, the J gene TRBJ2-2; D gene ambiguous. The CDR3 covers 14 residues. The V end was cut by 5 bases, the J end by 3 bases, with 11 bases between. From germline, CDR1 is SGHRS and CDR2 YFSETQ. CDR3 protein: CASRPRSDTGELFF. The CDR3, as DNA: TGCGCCAGCAGGCCCCGTTCGGACACCGGGGAGCTGTTTTTT.

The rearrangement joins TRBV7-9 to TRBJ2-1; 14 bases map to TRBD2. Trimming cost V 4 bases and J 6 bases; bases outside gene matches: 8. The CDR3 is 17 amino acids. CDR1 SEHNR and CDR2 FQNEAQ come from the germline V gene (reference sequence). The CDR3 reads CASSSTTSGRAGNEQFF. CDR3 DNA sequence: TGTGCCAGCAGCTCTACGACTAGCGGGAGGGCCGGCAATGAGCAGTTCTTC.

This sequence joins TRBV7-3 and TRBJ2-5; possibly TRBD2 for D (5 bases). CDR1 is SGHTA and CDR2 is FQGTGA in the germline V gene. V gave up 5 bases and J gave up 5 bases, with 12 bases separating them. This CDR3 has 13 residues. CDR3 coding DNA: TGTGCCAGCAGCCGTAGCGTGAGCGAGACCCAGTACTTC. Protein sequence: CASSRSVSETQYF.

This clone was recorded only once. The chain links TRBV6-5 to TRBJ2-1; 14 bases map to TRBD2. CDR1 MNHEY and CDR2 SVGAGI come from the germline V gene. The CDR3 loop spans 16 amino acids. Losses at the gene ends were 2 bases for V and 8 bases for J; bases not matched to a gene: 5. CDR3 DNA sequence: TGTGCCAGCAGTTACCCCGGGACTAGCGGGAGCTATGAGCAGTTCTTC. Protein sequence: CASSYPGTSGSYEQFF.

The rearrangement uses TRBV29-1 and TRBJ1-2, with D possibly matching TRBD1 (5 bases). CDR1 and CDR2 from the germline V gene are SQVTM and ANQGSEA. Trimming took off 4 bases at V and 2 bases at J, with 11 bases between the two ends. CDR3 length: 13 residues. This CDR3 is CSVVKGWNYGYTF. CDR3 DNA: TGCAGCGTTGTGAAGGGGTGGAACTATGGCTACACCTTC.

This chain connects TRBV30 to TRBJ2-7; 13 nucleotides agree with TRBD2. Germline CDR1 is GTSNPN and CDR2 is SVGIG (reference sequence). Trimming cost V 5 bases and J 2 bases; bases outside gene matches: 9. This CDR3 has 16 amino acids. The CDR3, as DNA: TGTGCCTGGTTGTCCTGGACTAGCGGGGGTGCCTACGAGCAGTACTTC. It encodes CAWLSWTSGGAYEQYF.

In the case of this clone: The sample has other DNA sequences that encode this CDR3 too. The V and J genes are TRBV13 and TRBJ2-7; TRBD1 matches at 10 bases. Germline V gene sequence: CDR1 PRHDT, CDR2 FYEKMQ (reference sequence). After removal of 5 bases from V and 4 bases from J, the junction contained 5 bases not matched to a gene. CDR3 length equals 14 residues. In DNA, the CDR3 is TGTGCCAGCAGCCTCCGACAGGGGGCTTACGAGCAGTACTTC. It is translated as CASSLRQGAYEQYF.